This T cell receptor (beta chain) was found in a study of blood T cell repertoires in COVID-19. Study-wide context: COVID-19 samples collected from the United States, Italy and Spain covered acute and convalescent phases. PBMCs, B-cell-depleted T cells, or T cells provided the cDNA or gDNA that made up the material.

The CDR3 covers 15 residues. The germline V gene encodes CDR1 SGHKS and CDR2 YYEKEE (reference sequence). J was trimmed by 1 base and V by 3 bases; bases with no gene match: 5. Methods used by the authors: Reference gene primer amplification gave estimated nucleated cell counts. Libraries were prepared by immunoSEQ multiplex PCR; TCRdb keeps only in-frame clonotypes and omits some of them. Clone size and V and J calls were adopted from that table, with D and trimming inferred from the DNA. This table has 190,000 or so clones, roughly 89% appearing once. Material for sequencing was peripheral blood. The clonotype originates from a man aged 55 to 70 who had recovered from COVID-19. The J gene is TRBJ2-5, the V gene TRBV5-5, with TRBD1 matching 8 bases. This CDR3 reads CASSWGDRLQETQYF. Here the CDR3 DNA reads TGTGCCAGCAGCTGGGGGGACAGGCTCCAAGAGACCCAGTACTTC.